This T cell receptor (beta chain) originates from a study of PD-L1 blockade in urothelial cancer (TCRdb year 2017). For the wider study: Every patient began therapy in about 2014 and was given atezolizumab 1,200 mg intravenously every 3 weeks. TCR sequencing covered pretreatment tumor samples and matched, serially collected peripheral blood taken before and after atezolizumab treatment. Durable clinical benefit was achieved by nine patients but not by the remaining 20. Blood samples were analyzed at 3 weeks after treatment start (second dose) and at 6 weeks after treatment start. Durable clinical benefit was defined as progression-free survival longer than 6 months, and TCR features were also tested against progression-free and overall survival. Blood samples gave median yields of 141,255 T cells and approximately 80,000 unique TCRs, along with a median clonality of about 0.084. Under 30 patients had pretreatment blood TCR-seq, around 24 had at least one posttreatment blood collection, and around 24 had tumor TCR-seq. An ECOG performance status of 0 or 1 was recorded for the patients, and 0 to 3 prior chemotherapy regimens had been received by the patients. In the same patients, whole exome sequencing and RNA sequencing of pretreatment tumors were performed in addition to TCR sequencing. About 85% of the 29 patients were males with bladder-origin urothelial cancer, and about two thirds of the roughly 30 reported a prior smoking history. An exploratory multi-omic analysis was conducted of the somatic, immune and clinical correlates of response to PD-L1 blockade with atezolizumab in urothelial cancer. What the research found in general, with its limitations: Among patients with durable benefit, tumor-associated TCR clones showed greater expansion in peripheral blood 3 weeks after treatment started (n of about 21, p = 0.022). Because the sample size was small (n = 29) and many of the analyses were exploratory, the results are meant to be hypothesis-generating. A pretreatment peripheral blood TCR clonality below the median was linked to improved progression-free and overall survival.

Synthetic TCR analog templates were spiked into each PCR so that absolute template abundance could be estimated from read counts. The immunoSEQ assay was used to amplify TCRbeta CDR3 regions from genomic DNA with bias-controlled V and J gene primers. Sequencing of rearranged TCRbeta segments was performed at approximately 20X coverage. The authors processed their data as follows. Clustering was used to correct sequencing errors, and CDR3s were annotated against IMGT to assign V, D and J genes. Downstream analyses used only productive TCRbeta rearrangements, leaving out any out-of-frame or stop-codon sequences. Clonality was computed as one minus Shannon entropy normalized by the log of the number of unique productive sequences. Fisher's exact test with Benjamini-Hochberg correction, at a threshold of adjusted p below 0.01, was used to find clones that differed between time points or between blood and tumor. This immuneACCESS table, as held by TCRdb, lists in-frame sequences with V and J called but not all clones. Of the missing ones, under half trace to an unresolved V gene in checked studies; the others have no known cause. That table is the source of V, J and clone size, and D and trimming were worked out from the DNA. Counted in this sample were about 43,000 clones; about four fifths of them appeared once. Roughly 15% of the sample is in the top ten clones.

In regard to this clone: Its antigen target is currently unknown. Nothing much larger sits one base from this clone, and base qualities are not available.

From its cysteine to its phenylalanine, the CDR3 spans 14 amino acids. This entry keeps only the CDR3 DNA: 42 bases, framed from base 1. Relative to germline, V is missing 1 base and J is missing 2 bases, with 2 bases of the junction outside any gene match. CDR1 and CDR2 are read off the germline V gene as SGHAT and FQNNGV. The time point label, as the study defines it: peripheral blood 6 weeks after treatment start. A total of 25 to 30 patients with locally advanced or metastatic urothelial carcinoma, treated at Memorial Sloan Kettering on a trial protocol, made up the cohort. Peripheral blood mononuclear cells were collected pretreatment and during treatment, with between 1 and 8 total time points obtained per patient. The Qiagen DNeasy Blood extraction kit was used to purify genomic DNA from total PBMCs and tumor samples. PBMCs were collected pretreatment and during treatment and were isolated and stored as previously described.

Sequenced here: PBMCs, sampled around atezolizumab (anti-PD-L1) treatment. The chain uses TRBV11-2 and TRBJ2-7; TRBD2 aligns with 7 central bases. The TCR comes from a man between 60 and 75 years old with urothelial cancer. The CDR3 amino acid sequence is: CASSLGGGPYEQYF. The DNA is as follows: TGTGCCAGCAGCTTAGGGGGGGGTCCCTACGAGCAGTACTTC.